Reported below is one T cell receptor (beta chain). As yet, its antigen is unknown. These data originate in a study of blood T cells in healthy people across ages. Study-wide results and caveats: What prevented conclusive comparison of naive and antigen-experienced cells was that PBMCs were unsorted.

V was pared by 6 bases and J by 4 bases, with 11 bases of the junction left unmatched. The CDR3 totals 16 residues. Together with a sample-barcoded 5' primer, a J-beta primer mix was included in a second PCR lasting about 6 to 11 cycles. Every individual sample yielded 2.5 million or more paired-end reads (each containing CDR3). TCRdb re-called the 5' RACE reads with MiXCR, one entry per CDR3 protein. There are some 1.5 million distinct CDR3 sequences in the sample; roughly 43% occur only once, and over 3.5% lies in the top ten. Samples each had at least 5.5 micrograms of total RNA extracted. The chain is built from TRBV12-3 or TRBV12-4 and TRBJ2-1, with TRBD2 identical over 8 bases. This receptor was taken from a woman aged 18-29 years in good health. Material for sequencing was blood. CDR3 sequence (DNA): TGTGCCAGCAGCCCCGGTGTTGCGGGGGGTTACAATGAGCAGTTCTTC. Its translation is CASSPGVAGGYNEQFF.